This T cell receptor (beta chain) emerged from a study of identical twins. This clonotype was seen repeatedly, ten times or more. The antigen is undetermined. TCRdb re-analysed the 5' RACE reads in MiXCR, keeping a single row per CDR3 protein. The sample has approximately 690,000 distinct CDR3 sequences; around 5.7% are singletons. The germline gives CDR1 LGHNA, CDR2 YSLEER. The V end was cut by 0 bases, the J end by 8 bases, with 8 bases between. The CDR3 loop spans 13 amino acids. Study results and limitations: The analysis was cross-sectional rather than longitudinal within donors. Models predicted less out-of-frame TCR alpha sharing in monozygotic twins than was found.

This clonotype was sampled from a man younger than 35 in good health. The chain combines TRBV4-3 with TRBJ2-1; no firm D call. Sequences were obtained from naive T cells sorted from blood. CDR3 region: CASSQDRGYEQFF. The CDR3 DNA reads TGCGCCAGCAGCCAAGATCGCGGATATGAGCAGTTCTTC.